The entry below describes one TCR beta chain. Its antigen is as yet unknown. The assay was immunoSEQ multiplex PCR, and TCRdb's table has in-frame clones only and misses some. The sample has roughly 130,000 clones; approximately 80% are singletons. Documented time point: blood 2 weeks post-SBRT. Stated treatment: 15 Gy SBRT to primary tumor, nephrectomy 4 weeks later. The patient's renal cell carcinoma had clear cell pathology. These data come from a study of radiation and T cells in renal cell carcinoma. Turning to the study itself: Nephrectomy followed 15 Gy stereotactic body radiation by 4 weeks. Study-wide results and caveats: From baseline, blood top tumor clonotypes peaked at 2 weeks post-radiation. Without pretreatment biopsies, baseline tumor clonotype presence was undetermined.

Germline CDR1 LGHNA, CDR2 YNFKEQ. V lost 3 bases to trimming and J lost 5 bases; unmatched junction nucleotides: 9. This CDR3 comprises 15 residues. The chain combines TRBV4-2 with TRBJ2-5, with TRBD1 matching over 7 bases. This clonotype originated in a woman aged 55-69 years with renal cell carcinoma. Here the sequenced sample was blood, taken from a patient whose treatment included radiotherapy and nephrectomy. CDR3: CASSHLPGQKETQYF. In DNA, the CDR3 is TGTGCCAGCAGCCACCTCCCGGGACAGAAGGAGACCCAGTACTTC.